Below, one T cell receptor (beta chain) is given with its context. V was clipped by 5 bases and J by 6 bases, with 16 bases between them. The germline CDR1 and CDR2 sequences are SEHNR and FQNEAQ (reference sequence). This CDR3 has 15 amino acids. A range of KT2-to-PBMC ratios was made using fixed PBMC numbers. The cDNA 3' end received a ligated oligonucleotide with a UMI. The first PCR ran 4 to 5 cycles with an equimolar RC1.1 and RC1.2 beta primer mix. Starting with the second PCR, alpha and beta TCR chains went through separate processing. MiXCR, run by TCRdb on the UMI-ligation and nested PCR reads, gives a single entry per CDR3 protein. The data hold over 55,000 distinct CDR3 sequences, with 10% to 15% observed a single time. This specimen belongs to a study of quantifying T cell responses using KT2 cells. For the study at large: cDNA was made from DNase-treated RNA using alpha and beta constant primers. A predetermined fluorescence threshold ended the second PCR, run as a qPCR.

V gene TRBV7-9 combines with J gene TRBJ2-2; D remains ambiguous. The specimen was PBMCs spiked with cells of the T cell clone KT2. This TCR came from a human donor. CDR3 sequence (DNA): TGTGCCAGCAGCCACCTGACATCTGGGGCCGGGGAGCTGTTTTTT. Protein product: CASSHLTSGAGELFF.